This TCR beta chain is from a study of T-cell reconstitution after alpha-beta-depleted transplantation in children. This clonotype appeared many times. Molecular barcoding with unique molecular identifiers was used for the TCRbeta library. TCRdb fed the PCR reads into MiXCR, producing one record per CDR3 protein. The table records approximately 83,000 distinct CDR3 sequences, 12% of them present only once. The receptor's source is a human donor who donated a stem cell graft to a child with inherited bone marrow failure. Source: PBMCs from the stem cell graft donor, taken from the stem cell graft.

The CDR3 reads CASSRRDRDYGYTF. DNA for the CDR3: TGTGCCAGCAGCCGGCGTGACAGGGACTATGGCTACACCTTC. The chain couples TRBV7-9 to TRBJ1-2; 7 positions match TRBD1. The CDR3 runs 14 residues. Losses at the gene ends were 5 bases for V and 3 bases for J; bases not matched to a gene: 6. Per the germline V gene, CDR1 is SEHNR and CDR2 is FQNEAQ (reference sequence).